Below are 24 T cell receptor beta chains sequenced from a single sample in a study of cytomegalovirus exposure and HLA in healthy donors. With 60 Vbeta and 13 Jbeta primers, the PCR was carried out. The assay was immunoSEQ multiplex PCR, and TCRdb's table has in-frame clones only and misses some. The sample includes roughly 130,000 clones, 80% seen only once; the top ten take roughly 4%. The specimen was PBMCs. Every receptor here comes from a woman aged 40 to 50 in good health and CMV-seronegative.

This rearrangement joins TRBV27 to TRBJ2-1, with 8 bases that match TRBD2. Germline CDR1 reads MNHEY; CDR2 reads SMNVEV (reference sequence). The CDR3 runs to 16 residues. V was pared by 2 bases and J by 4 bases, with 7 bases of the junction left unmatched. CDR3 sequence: CASSLGAGGLYNEQFF. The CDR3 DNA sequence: TGTGCCAGCAGTTTAGGTGCGGGGGGCCTATACAATGAGCAGTTCTTC.

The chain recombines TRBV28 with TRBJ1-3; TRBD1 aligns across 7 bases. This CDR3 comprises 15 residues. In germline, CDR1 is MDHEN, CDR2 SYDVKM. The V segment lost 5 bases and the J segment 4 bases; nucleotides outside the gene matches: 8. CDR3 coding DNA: TGTGCCAGCAGTCTGGGGGCGACAGGGGGAAACACCATATATTTT. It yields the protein CASSLGATGGNTIYF.

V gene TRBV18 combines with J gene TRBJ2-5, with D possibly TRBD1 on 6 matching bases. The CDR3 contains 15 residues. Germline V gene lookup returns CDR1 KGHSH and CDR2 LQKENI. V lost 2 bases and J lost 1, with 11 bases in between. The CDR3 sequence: CASSPKGHAQETQYF. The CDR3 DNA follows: TGTGCCAGCTCACCAAAGGGACACGCCCAAGAGACCCAGTACTTC.

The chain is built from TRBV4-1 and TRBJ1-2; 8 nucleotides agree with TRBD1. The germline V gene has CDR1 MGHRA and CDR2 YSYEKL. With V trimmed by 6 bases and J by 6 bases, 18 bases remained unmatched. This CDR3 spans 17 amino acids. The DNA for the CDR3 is TGCGCCAGCAGGACGGGGACAGGTCTCGGAGCCCTCGATGGCTACACCTTC. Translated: CASRTGTGLGALDGYTF.

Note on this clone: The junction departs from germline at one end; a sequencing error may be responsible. In DNA, the CDR3 is TGTGCCACCAGCGGATCTGGGACTAGCGGGGGGTCCCTTCACTACAATGAGCAGTTCTTC. This gives the protein CATSGSGTSGGSLHYNEQFF. The chain recombines TRBV7-6 with TRBJ2-1, with 15 positions matching TRBD2. The length of the CDR3 is 20 residues. Germline V lookup: CDR1 SGHVS, CDR2 FNYEAQ. The variable domain in full, with the rest retrieved from reference TRBV7-6 and TRBJ2-1, is GAGVSQSPRYKVTKRGQDVALRCDPISGHVSLYWYRQALGQGPEFLTYFNYEAQQDKSGLPNDRFSAERPEGSISTLTIQRTEQRDSAMYRCATSGSGTSGGSLHYNEQFFGPGTRLTVL.

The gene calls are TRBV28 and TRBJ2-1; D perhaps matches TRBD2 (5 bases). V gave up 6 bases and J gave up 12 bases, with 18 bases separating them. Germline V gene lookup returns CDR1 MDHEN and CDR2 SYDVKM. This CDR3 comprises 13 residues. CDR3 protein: CASSRTGIVGQFF. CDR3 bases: TGTGCCAGCAGCCGGACTGGGATCGTTGGGCAGTTCTTC.

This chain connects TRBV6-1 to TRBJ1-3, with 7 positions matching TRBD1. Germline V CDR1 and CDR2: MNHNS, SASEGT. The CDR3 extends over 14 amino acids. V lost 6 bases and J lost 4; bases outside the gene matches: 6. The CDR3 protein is CASSRAGGGNTIYF. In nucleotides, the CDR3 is TGTGCCAGCAGCAGAGCAGGGGGGGGAAACACCATATATTTT.

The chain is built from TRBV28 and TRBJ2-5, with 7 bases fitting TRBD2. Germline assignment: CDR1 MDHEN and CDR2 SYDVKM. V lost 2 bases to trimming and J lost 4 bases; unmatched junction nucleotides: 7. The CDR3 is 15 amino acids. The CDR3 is CASSLGGVGGETQYF. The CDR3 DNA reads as TGTGCCAGCAGTTTAGGGGGGGTCGGGGGAGAGACCCAGTACTTC.

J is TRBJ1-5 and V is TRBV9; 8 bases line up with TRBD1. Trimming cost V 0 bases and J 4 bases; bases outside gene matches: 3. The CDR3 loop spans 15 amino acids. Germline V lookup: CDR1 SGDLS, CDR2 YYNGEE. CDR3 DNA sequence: TGTGCCAGCAGCGTAGACGGACAGGGAAATCAGCCCCAGCATTTT. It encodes CASSVDGQGNQPQHF.

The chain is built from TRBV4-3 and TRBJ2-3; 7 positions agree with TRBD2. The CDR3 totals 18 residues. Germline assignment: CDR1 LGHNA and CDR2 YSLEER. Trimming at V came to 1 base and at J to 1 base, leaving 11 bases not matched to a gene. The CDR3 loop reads CASSQVGSSGARTDTQYF. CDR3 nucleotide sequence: TGCGCCAGCAGCCAAGTAGGGTCCAGCGGGGCCCGCACAGATACGCAGTATTTT.

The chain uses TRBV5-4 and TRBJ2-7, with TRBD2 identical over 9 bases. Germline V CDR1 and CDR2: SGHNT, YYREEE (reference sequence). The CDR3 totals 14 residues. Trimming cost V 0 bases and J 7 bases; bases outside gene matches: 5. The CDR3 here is CASSLAALAGEQYF. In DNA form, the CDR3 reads TGTGCCAGCAGCTTGGCCGCGCTAGCGGGAGAGCAGTACTTC.

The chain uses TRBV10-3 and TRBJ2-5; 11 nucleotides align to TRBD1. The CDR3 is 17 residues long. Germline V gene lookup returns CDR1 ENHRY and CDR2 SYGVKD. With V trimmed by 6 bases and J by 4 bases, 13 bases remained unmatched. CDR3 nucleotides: TGTGCCATCAGGGCCGTCCCGGGACAGGGGGAAGGAGAGACCCAGTACTTC. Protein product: CAIRAVPGQGEGETQYF.

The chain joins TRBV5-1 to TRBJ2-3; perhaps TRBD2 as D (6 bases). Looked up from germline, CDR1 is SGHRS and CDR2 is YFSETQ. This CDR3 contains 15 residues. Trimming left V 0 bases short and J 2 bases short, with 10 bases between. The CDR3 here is CASSLGDFLTDTQYF. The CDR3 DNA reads TGCGCCAGCAGCTTGGGGGACTTCCTCACAGATACGCAGTATTTT.

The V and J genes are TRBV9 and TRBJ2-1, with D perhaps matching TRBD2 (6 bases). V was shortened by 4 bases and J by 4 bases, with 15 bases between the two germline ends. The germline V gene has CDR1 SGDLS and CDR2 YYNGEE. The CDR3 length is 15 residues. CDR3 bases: TGTGCCAGCAGCCCCTGGGAGGAGGGTTACAATGAGCAGTTCTTC. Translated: CASSPWEEGYNEQFF.

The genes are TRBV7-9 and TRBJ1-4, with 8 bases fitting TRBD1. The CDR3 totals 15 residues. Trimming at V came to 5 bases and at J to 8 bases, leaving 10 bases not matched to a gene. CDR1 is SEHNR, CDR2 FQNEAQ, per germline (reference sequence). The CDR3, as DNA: TGTGCCAGCAGCCCCCCCGAAAACAGGGGGGAAAAACTGTTTTTT. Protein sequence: CASSPPENRGEKLFF.

The CDR3 loop is CASRVGPTGGETQYF. In DNA form, the CDR3 reads TGTGCCAGCAGAGTCGGACCAACCGGGGGAGAGACCCAGTACTTC. The chain couples TRBV6-1 to TRBJ2-5; tentatively, D is TRBD2 (6 bases). CDR3 size: 15 residues. Germline CDR1 reads MNHNS; CDR2 reads SASEGT. Deletions cut 6 bases from V and 4 bases from J, with 18 bases between.

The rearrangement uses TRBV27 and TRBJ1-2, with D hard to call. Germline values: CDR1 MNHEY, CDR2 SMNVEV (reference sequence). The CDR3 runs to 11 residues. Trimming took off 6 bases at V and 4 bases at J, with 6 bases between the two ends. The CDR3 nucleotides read TGTGCCAGCAGCGGTCCCTATGGCTACACCTTC. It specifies CASSGPYGYTF.

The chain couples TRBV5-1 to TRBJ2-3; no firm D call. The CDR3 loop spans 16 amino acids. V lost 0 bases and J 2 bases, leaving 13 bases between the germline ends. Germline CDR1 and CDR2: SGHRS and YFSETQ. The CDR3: CASSLAVDSTTDTQYF. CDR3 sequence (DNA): TGCGCCAGCAGCTTGGCCGTCGACTCAACCACAGATACGCAGTATTTT.

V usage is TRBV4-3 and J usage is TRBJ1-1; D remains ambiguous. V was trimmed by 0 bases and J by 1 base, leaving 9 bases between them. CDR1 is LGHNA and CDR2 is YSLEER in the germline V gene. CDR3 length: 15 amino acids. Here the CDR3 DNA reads TGCGCCAGCAGCCAAGATTGGCAGGCGAACACTGAAGCTTTCTTT. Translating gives CASSQDWQANTEAFF.

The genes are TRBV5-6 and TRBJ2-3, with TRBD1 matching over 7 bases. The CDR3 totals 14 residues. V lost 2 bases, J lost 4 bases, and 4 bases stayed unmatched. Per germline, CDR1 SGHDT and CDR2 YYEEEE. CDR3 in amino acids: CASSFGQAADTQYF. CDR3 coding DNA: TGTGCCAGCAGCTTCGGACAGGCGGCAGATACGCAGTATTTT.

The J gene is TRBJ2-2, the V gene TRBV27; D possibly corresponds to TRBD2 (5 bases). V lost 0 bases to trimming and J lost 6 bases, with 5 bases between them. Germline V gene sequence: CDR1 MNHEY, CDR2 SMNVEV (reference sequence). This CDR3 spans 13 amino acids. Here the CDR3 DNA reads TGTGCCAGCAGTTTATCGAGGGCCGGGGAGCTGTTTTTT. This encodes CASSLSRAGELFF.

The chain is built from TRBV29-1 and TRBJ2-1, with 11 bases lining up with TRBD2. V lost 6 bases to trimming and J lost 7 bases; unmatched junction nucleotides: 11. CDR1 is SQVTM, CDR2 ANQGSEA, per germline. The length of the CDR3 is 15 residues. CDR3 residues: CSVATPSGGTNEQFF. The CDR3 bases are TGCAGCGTCGCCACGCCTAGCGGGGGGACAAATGAGCAGTTCTTC.

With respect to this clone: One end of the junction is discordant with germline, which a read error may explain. CDR3 region: CASSLGAPGYNEQFF. CDR3 DNA: TGTGCTAGCAGCTTGGGGGCCCCTGGGTACAATGAGCAGTTCTTC. The J gene is TRBJ2-1, the V gene TRBV7-7, with D perhaps matching TRBD1 (6 bases). This CDR3 spans 15 amino acids. Germline CDR1 reads SSHAT; CDR2 reads FNYEAQ (reference sequence).

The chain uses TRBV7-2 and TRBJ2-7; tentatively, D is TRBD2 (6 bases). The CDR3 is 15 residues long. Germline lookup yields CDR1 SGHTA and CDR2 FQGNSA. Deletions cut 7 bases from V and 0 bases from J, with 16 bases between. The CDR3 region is CASTLGGAHSYEQYF. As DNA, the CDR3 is TGTGCCAGCACCTTGGGGGGTGCTCACTCCTACGAGCAGTACTTC.